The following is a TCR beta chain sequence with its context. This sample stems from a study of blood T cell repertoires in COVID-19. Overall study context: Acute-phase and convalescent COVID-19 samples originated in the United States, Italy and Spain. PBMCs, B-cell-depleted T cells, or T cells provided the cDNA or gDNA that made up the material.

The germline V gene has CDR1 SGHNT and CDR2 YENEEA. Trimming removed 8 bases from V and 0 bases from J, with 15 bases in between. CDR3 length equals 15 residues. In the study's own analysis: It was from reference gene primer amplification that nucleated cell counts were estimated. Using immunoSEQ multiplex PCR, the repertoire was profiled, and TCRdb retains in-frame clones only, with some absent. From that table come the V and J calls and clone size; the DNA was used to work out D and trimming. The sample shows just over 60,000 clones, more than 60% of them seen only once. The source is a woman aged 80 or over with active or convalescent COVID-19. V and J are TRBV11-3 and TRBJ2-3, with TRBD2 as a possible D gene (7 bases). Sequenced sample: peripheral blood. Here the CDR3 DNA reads TGTGCCAGCCGCCCGGAGGGGGGGAGCACAGATACGCAGTATTTT. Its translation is CASRPEGGSTDTQYF.